This is a list of T cell receptor beta chains from one sample in a study of CD8 T cells in Susac syndrome. Each CDR3 protein is one row after TCRdb ran MiXCR on the immunoSEQ multiplex PCR reads. The profile shows 160,000 or so distinct CDR3 sequences, 92% of them singletons. The sequenced sample consisted of CD4+ T cells from PBMCs. The source of these receptors is a human donor in good health. Both conserved end residues are trimmed from each CDR3.

TRBJ2-7,TRBV19,ASSAGQSYEQY
TRBJ1-2,TRBV30,AWSVNSPIQGGYT
TRBJ1-1,TRBV20-1,SAINRIGNTEAF
TRBJ1-3,TRBV30,AWSVNLGRSGNTIY
TRBJ2-7,TRBV7-2,ASSSAGQSTYEQY
TRBJ2-7,TRBV5-1,ASSCYEQY
TRBJ1-1,TRBV6-6,ASSQRTGGEGEAF
TRBJ1-2,TRBV20-1,SARGTQEGANYGYT
TRBJ1-5,TRBV24-1,ATGSHQRDQPQH
TRBJ2-7,TRBV19,ASSIGAGSSYEQY
TRBJ2-3,TRBV5-1,ASAPGLSGDHRTDTQY
TRBJ1-1,TRBV14,ASSRQGPWGTEAF
TRBJ2-7,TRBV7-2,ASSKNDRNSYEQY
TRBJ1-3,TRBV6-5,ASRKLNTIY
TRBJ2-7,TRBV4-1,ASSPPGGVGYEQY
TRBJ2-7,TRBV28,ASSRREGTGRYEQY
TRBJ1-2,TRBV30,AWSAGTGPSEGYT
TRBJ2-3,TRBV19,ASGTGIDTQY
TRBJ2-5,TRBV3-1,ASSQETGGRKETQY
TRBJ2-1,TRBV3-1,ASSQASGGYNEQF
TRBJ2-1,TRBV28,ASSPGPASYNEQF
TRBJ1-1,TRBV5-1,ASSLTGENTEAF
TRBJ2-2,TRBV7-2,ASSLRQGLNTGELF
TRBJ1-6,TRBV30,AWAPDSNNSPLH
TRBJ2-7,TRBV20-1,SANRGQGASGEQY
TRBJ1-1,TRBV7-6,ASSLGLGNTEAF
TRBJ2-7,TRBV28,ASSFGQPWEQY
TRBJ2-2,TRBV24-1,ATKGGSTGELF
TRBJ2-1,TRBV7-3,ASSLALSNEQF
TRBJ2-7,TRBV18,ASSPRLGPHEQY
TRBJ1-5,TRBV2,ASSEWDSNQPQH
TRBJ2-1,TRBV7-3,ASSQGQGKEQF
TRBJ2-3,TRBV25-1,ASSELVNTDTQY
TRBJ2-7,TRBV18,ASSPFKAGGDEQY
TRBJ2-1,TRBV24-1,ATRDRQRNEQF
TRBJ2-7,TRBV20-1,SAYLSGLSYEQY
TRBJ1-5,TRBV7-2,ASSLESRQPQH